This T cell receptor (beta chain) comes out of a study of cytomegalovirus exposure and HLA in healthy donors. General study points: Researchers catalogued under 200 TCR beta chains as cytomegalovirus-associated.

Germline CDR1 reads MNHEY; CDR2 reads SVGAGI. This CDR3 is built from 14 residues. V lost 6 bases and J lost 2, with 11 bases in between. Primers: 60 Vbeta forward and 13 Jbeta reverse. Original handling: Roughly 11 million of the 75 million to 95 million unique TCR beta chains counted in a later analysis were shared. This table comes from immunoSEQ multiplex PCR, and its TCRdb copy is limited to in-frame clones, with some not included. V and J calls and clone size come straight from that table; D and trimming were deduced from the DNA. This table has 90,000 to 150,000 clones, nearly 80% appearing once. On this clone itself: Its antigen is unidentified.

V usage is TRBV6-5 and J usage is TRBJ2-1, with a weak D call TRBD2 (6 bases). The material sequenced was PBMCs. The sequence derives from a young woman in good health and CMV-seropositive. CDR3 loop: CASRLAWPYNEQFF. DNA of the CDR3: TGTGCCAGCAGACTAGCTTGGCCCTACAATGAGCAGTTCTTC.